The clone carrying this T cell receptor beta chain was counted once. This table comes from immunoSEQ multiplex PCR, and its TCRdb copy is limited to in-frame clones, with some not included. The sample has 110,000 or so clones, around four fifths seen once. CDR1 and CDR2 from the germline V gene are LGHDT and YNNKEL (reference sequence). Losses at the gene ends were 6 bases for V and 4 bases for J; bases not matched to a gene: 3. The CDR3 contains 13 residues. These data belong to a study of control samples from healthy donors and cancer patients. This TCR came from a woman aged 45-65 years in good health. The genes are TRBV3-1 (or the pseudogene TRBV3-2) and TRBJ2-5; 9 nucleotides agree with TRBD2. What was sequenced was blood. The CDR3 spells CASRAGGPETQYF. CDR3 coding DNA: TGTGCCAGCAGGGCGGGGGGGCCAGAGACCCAGTACTTC.